This TCR beta chain was retrieved from a study of early stage breast cancer tumors. Overall study context: ER+/PR+/HER2- status applied to about 75% of the 16 invasive breast tumors.

V was cut by 0 bases and J by 8 bases, with 10 bases left in between. This CDR3 has 12 residues. CDR1 and CDR2 from the germline V gene are GTSNPN and SVGIG (reference sequence). Only in-frame clones appear in the TCRdb table, and some are missing; sequencing was by immunoSEQ multiplex PCR. This table has some 75,000 clones, 65% to 85% appearing once. Source material: blood. This sequence originates from a person in their sixties or seventies with breast cancer. The chain is built from TRBV30 and TRBJ1-2; a possible D gene is TRBD1 (6 bases). The CDR3 reads CAWSVLGGGYTF. The CDR3, as DNA: TGTGCCTGGAGTGTACTAGGGGGGGGCTACACCTTC.